This entry features one T cell receptor (beta chain) sequence. Different DNA sequences within this sample yield the same CDR3. V lost 6 bases to trimming and J lost 3 bases, with 6 bases between them. The CDR3 extends over 12 amino acids. Germline V gene data show CDR1 as LNHDA and CDR2 as SQIVND (reference sequence). TCRdb keeps only in-frame clones here, not all; method: immunoSEQ multiplex PCR. Among about 100,000 clones listed, 90% to 95% were seen once. The entry originates in a study of T cell changes during pregnancy in multiple sclerosis. The V call is TRBV19, the J call TRBJ2-1; D unclear. Sample: peripheral blood, taken before pregnancy. This clonotype was obtained from a female donor with multiple sclerosis, enrolled in a pregnancy study. The CDR3 DNA follows: TGTGCCAGTAGCGGCGGCTACAATGAGCAGTTCTTC. This gives the protein CASSGGYNEQFF.